The 18 T cell receptor beta chains in this list originate from one sample, sequenced in a study of blood T cell repertoires in COVID-19. The table came from immunoSEQ multiplex PCR; TCRdb's copy has only in-frame clones and leaves some out. The table includes about 260,000 clones, more than 75% detected once. The specimen was peripheral blood. These receptors originate from a man aged 35-49 years with active or convalescent COVID-19.

The V and J genes are TRBV5-6 and TRBJ1-4; D is unclear. The germline V gene encodes CDR1 SGHDT and CDR2 YYEEEE. The CDR3 has 12 amino acids. V was clipped by 9 bases and J by 7 bases, with 13 bases between them. In nucleotides, the CDR3 is TGTGCCACCACCACCGGAGGTGAAAAACTGTTTTTT. Its protein is CATTTGGEKLFF. The full variable domain, in which reference TRBV5-6 and TRBJ1-4 provide the parts outside the CDR3, is DAGVTQSPTHLIKTRGQQVTLRCSPKSGHDTVSWYQQALGQGPQFIFQYYEEEERQRGNFPDRFSGHQFPNYSSELNVNALLLGDSALYLCATTTGGEKLFFGSGTQLSVL.

This chain's CDR3 is CASSYSLDRPNIQYF. Written as DNA, the CDR3 is TGTGCCAGCAGTTACTCGTTAGACAGGCCAAACATTCAGTACTTC. The chain recombines TRBV6-5 with TRBJ2-4; possible D gene TRBD1, 6 bases. Germline V gives CDR1 MNHEY, CDR2 SVGAGI. V was shortened by 0 bases and J by 6 bases, with 12 bases between the two germline ends. The length of the CDR3 is 15 residues.

The V call is TRBV6-1, the J call TRBJ2-2, with 10 positions matching TRBD2. This CDR3 spans 16 amino acids. J lost 6 bases, V lost 2 bases, and 6 bases had no gene match. Germline V lookup: CDR1 MNHNS, CDR2 SASEGT. The CDR3 sequence is CASSESSLAGAGELFF. As DNA, the CDR3 is TGTGCCAGCAGTGAAAGTTCCCTAGCGGGAGCCGGGGAGCTGTTTTTT.

The chain uses TRBV5-6 and TRBJ1-5; D is undetermined. The CDR3 has 14 residues. V gave up 0 bases and J gave up 9 bases, with 13 bases separating them. Per germline, CDR1 SGHDT and CDR2 YYEEEE. The CDR3 sequence: CASSLGSYGWPQHF. The DNA for the CDR3 is TGTGCCAGCAGCTTGGGATCCTACGGTTGGCCCCAGCATTTT.

The chain couples TRBV7-6 to TRBJ2-2; TRBD1 agrees at 8 bases. This CDR3 is 14 amino acids long. V was clipped by 7 bases and J by 1 base; unmatched bases: 2. Germline V gene lookup returns CDR1 SGHVS and CDR2 FNYEAQ. The CDR3 sequence: CASNGQGNTGELFF. The CDR3 DNA follows: TGTGCCAGCAACGGACAGGGGAACACCGGGGAGCTGTTTTTT.

V is TRBV5-4 and J is TRBJ1-1, with 8 positions matching TRBD1. V lost 5 bases, J lost 1 base, and 4 bases stayed unmatched. The CDR3 totals 14 residues. Germline lookup yields CDR1 SGHNT and CDR2 YYREEE (reference sequence). The CDR3 protein is CASSFGTGNTEAFF. The CDR3 nucleotides read TGTGCCAGCAGTTTCGGGACAGGGAACACTGAAGCTTTCTTT. The full variable domain, rest sourced from reference TRBV5-4 and TRBJ1-1, is ETGVTQSPTHLIKTRGQQVTLRCSSQSGHNTVSWYQQALGQGPQFIFQYYREEENGRGNFPPRFSGLQFPNYSSELNVNALELDDSALYLCASSFGTGNTEAFFGQGTRLTVV.

The chain uses TRBV29-1 and TRBJ2-1; 12 bases are shared with TRBD2. V shed 7 bases and J 8 bases; nucleotides not matched to a gene: 6. The CDR3 totals 13 residues. Germline V gene lookup returns CDR1 SQVTM and CDR2 ANQGSEA. The DNA for the CDR3 is TGCAGCGCCCTAGCGGGAGGGGTCGATGAGCAGTTCTTC. Translated, it gives CSALAGGVDEQFF.

This chain links TRBV11-2 with TRBJ2-7; D is unresolved. The CDR3 spans 14 residues. Between the trimmed V and J ends, which lost 5 bases and 7 bases, there was a span of 18 bases. Germline CDR1 SGHAT, CDR2 FQNNGV. The CDR3, as DNA: TGTGCCAGCAGCCAAACGACACCGCCTATGGAGCAGTACTTC. It encodes CASSQTTPPMEQYF.

The CDR3, as DNA: TGTGCCAGCAGCTTTTTCCAGGGTACCTACGAGCAGTACTTC. Its translation is CASSFFQGTYEQYF. This chain links TRBV5-6 with TRBJ2-7; perhaps TRBD1 as D (5 bases). The CDR3 loop spans 14 amino acids. Germline V CDR1 and CDR2: SGHDT, YYEEEE. The ends were cut back, 2 bases at V and 2 bases at J, with 11 bases in the middle. Supplemented by reference TRBV5-6 and TRBJ2-7, the full variable domain reads DAGVTQSPTHLIKTRGQQVTLRCSPKSGHDTVSWYQQALGQGPQFIFQYYEEEERQRGNFPDRFSGHQFPNYSSELNVNALLLGDSALYLCASSFFQGTYEQYFGPGTRLTVT.

The rearrangement uses TRBV10-3 and TRBJ1-1, with TRBD1 matching over 8 bases. CDR1 is ENHRY and CDR2 is SYGVKD in the germline V gene. CDR3 length: 15 residues. J was trimmed by 6 bases and V by 6 bases; bases with no gene match: 12. The CDR3 here is CAISSGQGAGAEAFF. The CDR3 DNA follows: TGTGCCATCAGCTCCGGTCAGGGGGCAGGGGCTGAAGCTTTCTTT.

The chain carries TRBV5-6 and TRBJ2-3, with 7 bases fitting TRBD2. The ends lost 5 bases at V and 2 bases at J; junction bases unmatched: 5. The CDR3 covers 14 residues. Germline assignment: CDR1 SGHDT and CDR2 YYEEEE. The CDR3 here is CASRAGTTTDTQYF. DNA for the CDR3: TGTGCCAGCAGGGCCGGGACTACCACAGATACGCAGTATTTT.

This sequence joins TRBV2 and TRBJ1-1; D unclear. CDR3 length: 14 residues. The V end was cut by 0 bases, the J end by 5 bases, with 10 bases between. CDR1 is SNHLY and CDR2 is FYNNEI in the germline V gene. DNA of the CDR3: TGTGCCAGCAGTGAAGCGCGTGGTATTACTGAAGCTTTCTTT. Translation: CASSEARGITEAFF.

The chain combines TRBV4-2 with TRBJ1-1; possibly TRBD1 for D (5 bases). V was cut by 0 bases and J by 1 base, with 6 bases left in between. The V gene's germline CDR1 is LGHNA and CDR2 YNFKEQ. CDR3 length: 14 amino acids. CDR3 loop: CASSQDRANTEAFF. CDR3 coding DNA: TGTGCCAGCAGCCAAGACAGGGCGAACACTGAAGCTTTCTTT.

The chain is built from TRBV11-2 and TRBJ2-4; no firm D call. Germline V gives CDR1 SGHAT, CDR2 FQNNGV. V was shortened by 5 bases and J by 2 bases, with 10 bases between the two germline ends. The CDR3 runs 14 residues. CDR3 nucleotides: TGTGCCAGCAGCCTCACAGAATCCAAAAACATTCAGTACTTC. It specifies CASSLTESKNIQYF.

The CDR3 region has the DNA TGTGCCAGCAGTGAAAACCTCCGACTTTTAGACAGGGTAGGCAATCAGCCCCAGCATTTT. It codes for CASSENLRLLDRVGNQPQHF. This rearrangement joins TRBV2 to TRBJ1-5; 7 nucleotides agree with TRBD1. The V and J ends lost 2 bases and 2 bases, in that order; junction bases with no gene match: 18. The CDR3 runs 20 residues. Germline V gene lookup returns CDR1 SNHLY and CDR2 FYNNEI.

The chain combines TRBV28 with TRBJ1-2; 7 positions match TRBD1. CDR1 is MDHEN, CDR2 SYDVKM, per germline. The CDR3 extends over 14 amino acids. The ends lost 5 bases at V and 6 bases at J; junction bases unmatched: 9. CDR3 loop: CASSLRTGVHGYTF. The CDR3 DNA is TGTGCCAGCAGTCTAAGAACAGGGGTCCATGGCTACACCTTC.

In this sample, this clone turned up once. CDR3 sequence reads: CASRGQGYEQYF. The CDR3 nucleotides read TGCGCCAGCAGGGGTCAGGGTTACGAGCAGTACTTC. The chain carries TRBV23-1 and TRBJ2-7, with D perhaps TRBD1 (5 bases). TRBV23-1 belongs to the ORF category, with a function that is uncertain. Trimming stripped 6 bases from V and 4 bases from J, with 10 bases between. CDR3 length equals 12 residues.

Concerning this clone: Compared with germline, one end of the junction differs, possibly owing to a read error. The chain recombines TRBV7-7 with TRBJ2-2; TRBD2 matches at 7 bases. Germline V CDR1 and CDR2: SSHAT, FNYEAQ (reference sequence). This CDR3 contains 16 residues. The chain's CDR3 is CASSLVAGANTGELFF. The DNA of the CDR3 is TGTGCTAGCAGCTTAGTGGCGGGAGCGAACACCGGGGAGCTGTTTTTT.